This T cell receptor beta chain is drawn from a study of response to subunit inactivated influenza vaccine. TCRdb passed the RT-PCR reads through MiXCR, listing each CDR3 protein once. The sample includes 500,000 to 550,000 distinct CDR3 sequences, approximately 7.3% of them seen just once. The V and J ends lost 3 bases and 9 bases, in that order; junction bases with no gene match: 6. CDR3 size: 12 residues. Germline assignment: CDR1 DFQATT and CDR2 SNEGSKA (reference sequence). Notes on the study in general: With each seasonal influenza vaccination, the authors suggested, few new T cells are recruited.

In its sample, this clonotype was seen a few times. The antigen is unknown. The chain couples TRBV20-1 to TRBJ2-7; TRBD1 matches at 9 bases. This specimen consisted of PBMCs from blood, obtained roughly 24 months after vaccination. The receptor was isolated from a man between 45 and 75 years old who received an inactivated influenza vaccine. The CDR3 loop reads CSASGDRDAQYF. As DNA, the CDR3 is TGCAGTGCTAGTGGGGACAGGGATGCGCAGTACTTC.